The 22 T cell receptor beta chains below were found in one sample sequenced in a study of shared clonotypes between healthy human individuals. This table comes from immunoSEQ multiplex PCR, and its TCRdb copy is limited to in-frame clones, with some not included. The sample has about 1.4 million clones, about 96% seen once. Sequencing used naive CD4+ T cells sorted from blood. Subset specified: CD45RA+ positively selected. These receptors all come from a man under 40 in good health.

The chain joins TRBV18 to TRBJ2-2, with 14 bases that match TRBD2. The CDR3 has 18 residues. The junction had 3 bases not matched to a gene; V was cut back by 1 base and J by 2 bases. CDR1 KGHSH and CDR2 LQKENI come from the germline V gene. The CDR3 nucleotides read TGTGCCAGCTCACCACTTGGGACTAGCGGGAGTAACACCGGGGAGCTGTTTTTT. Amino acid sequence: CASSPLGTSGSNTGELFF.

The chain links TRBV4-3 to TRBJ2-1, with D tentatively TRBD2 (6 bases). The CDR3 runs 13 residues. The V gene lost 4 bases and the J gene lost 7 bases, with 11 bases spanning the gap. Germline values: CDR1 LGHNA, CDR2 YSLEER. In nucleotides, the CDR3 is TGCGCCAGCAGCCTGGAGGGCCAAAATGAGCAGTTCTTC. Amino acid sequence: CASSLEGQNEQFF.

This clone has only one observation. The chain has TRBV5-4 and TRBJ2-3; 9 bases are shared with TRBD1. The CDR3 length is 14 residues. V lost 2 bases, J lost 6 bases, and 4 bases stayed unmatched. CDR1 and CDR2 from the germline V gene are SGHNT and YYREEE (reference sequence). As DNA, the CDR3 is TGTGCCAGCAGCTTCGGACAGGGGAAGGATACGCAGTATTTT. Its protein product is CASSFGQGKDTQYF.

V is TRBV7-8 and J is TRBJ2-5, with 9 bases that match TRBD1. The CDR3 is 14 amino acids. V shed 6 bases and J 11 bases; nucleotides not matched to a gene: 13. CDR1 and CDR2 from the germline V gene are SGHVS and FQNEAQ. CDR3 DNA sequence: TGTGCCAGCAGGAATACCGGGACAGGGCCTCTTCAGTACTTC. Translation gives CASRNTGTGPLQYF.

The chain links TRBV5-1 to TRBJ1-1, with D tentatively TRBD1 (5 bases). V lost 4 bases and J lost 4, with 14 bases in between. The CDR3 contains 14 residues. In germline, CDR1 is SGHRS, CDR2 YFSETQ. CDR3 residues: CASSVDSQSTEAFF. CDR3 nucleotides: TGCGCCAGCAGCGTTGACAGCCAGAGCACTGAAGCTTTCTTT.

The genes are TRBV7-2 and TRBJ1-2; possible D gene TRBD1, 5 bases. The CDR3 loop spans 15 amino acids. Germline assignment: CDR1 SGHTA and CDR2 FQGNSA. V was shortened by 6 bases and J by 4 bases, with 18 bases between the two germline ends. CDR3 protein: CASSSVGLGSYGYTF. CDR3 bases: TGTGCCAGCAGTTCAGTGGGGCTCGGGTCCTATGGCTACACCTTC.

This clone has only one observation. The V call is TRBV10-1, the J call TRBJ2-7; D is unresolved. V was pared by 3 bases and J by 2 bases, with 8 bases between. The CDR3 consists of 13 residues. Germline CDR1 WNHNN, CDR2 SYGVQD (reference sequence). Here the CDR3 reads CASSDPTTYEQYF. The CDR3 coding sequence is TGCGCCAGCAGTGACCCGACGACCTACGAGCAGTACTTC.

The rearrangement links TRBV10-3 to TRBJ1-5; D gene uncertain. The CDR3 spans 15 residues. V was pared by 2 bases and J by 3 bases, with 11 bases between. Germline CDR1 and CDR2: ENHRY and SYGVKD. DNA of the CDR3: TGTGCCATCAGTGAGGGTCCGGGGATCAATCAGCCCCAGCATTTT. Its translation: CAISEGPGINQPQHF.

Only one count was recorded for this clone. V usage is TRBV28 and J usage is TRBJ1-5, with D possibly TRBD1 on 6 matching bases. Germline V gene lookup returns CDR1 MDHEN and CDR2 SYDVKM. Trimming left V 3 bases short and J 2 bases short, with 20 bases between. The CDR3 runs to 18 residues. For the CDR3, the DNA is TGTGCCAGCAGTTTCCACCCCGGTGGGGGGCACGGCAATCAGCCCCAGCATTTT. This sequence encodes CASSFHPGGGHGNQPQHF.

The rearrangement links TRBV12-5 to TRBJ1-3; 7 positions agree with TRBD1. CDR1 is LGHNT, CDR2 FRNRAP, per germline. This CDR3 region has 13 residues. V shed 1 base and J 9 bases; nucleotides not matched to a gene: 3. DNA for the CDR3: TGTGCTAGTGGTTTGGAGACAGGGACCACCATATATTTT. This gives the protein CASGLETGTTIYF.

CDR3 DNA: TGTGCCAGCAGTGACTCGGCAGGGACAAACTATGGCTACACCTTC. Its protein product is CASSDSAGTNYGYTF. The chain couples TRBV6-4 to TRBJ1-2; tentative D call: TRBD1 (6 bases). Germline CDR1 is MRHNA and CDR2 is SNTAGT. V lost 0 bases and J 2 bases, leaving 10 bases between the germline ends. The length of the CDR3 is 15 residues.

The chain joins TRBV18 to TRBJ2-5; 7 bases match TRBD1. V gave up 5 bases and J gave up 0 bases; unmatched junction bases: 3. The CDR3 is 14 residues long. CDR1 KGHSH and CDR2 LQKENI come from the germline V gene. The CDR3 DNA follows: TGTGCCAGCTCAAGGGACAGCTACCAAGAGACCCAGTACTTC. Translating gives CASSRDSYQETQYF.

V and J are TRBV10-1 and TRBJ2-7; D is perhaps TRBD1 (6 bases). V dropped 3 bases and J dropped 6 bases, with 15 bases sitting between them. Germline values: CDR1 WNHNN, CDR2 SYGVQD (reference sequence). CDR3 size: 14 residues. CDR3 DNA sequence: TGCGCCAGCAGTGACCGCACCAACAGGGTCGAGCAGTACTTC. Its translation: CASSDRTNRVEQYF.

This rearrangement joins TRBV7-9 to TRBJ2-5; 8 bases align to TRBD2. Germline-derived CDR1 and CDR2 are SEHNR and FQNEAQ (reference sequence). The length of the CDR3 is 13 residues. J gave up 4 bases and V 7 bases, and 5 bases lay outside the gene matches. In nucleotides, the CDR3 is TGTGCCAGCAACCAAGCGGGAGCAGAGACCCAGTACTTC. This gives the protein CASNQAGAETQYF.

In the case of this clone: The identical CDR3 is also encoded by other nucleotide sequences in the sample. The chain uses TRBV5-1 and TRBJ2-7; a weak D match, TRBD1 (6 bases). Per germline, CDR1 SGHRS and CDR2 YFSETQ. V lost 2 bases, J lost 2 bases, and 8 bases lay in between. This CDR3 spans 13 amino acids. The CDR3 DNA is TGCGCCAGCAGCTTACAGGGAACCTACGAGCAGTACTTC. Translation: CASSLQGTYEQYF.

This chain links TRBV7-8 with TRBJ2-7; possibly TRBD2 for D (6 bases). Germline V gene data show CDR1 as SGHVS and CDR2 as FQNEAQ. The CDR3 has 15 amino acids. V was shortened by 3 bases and J by 4 bases, with 16 bases between the two germline ends. The CDR3 coding sequence is TGTGCCAGCAGCTTGGTGAGGGACTCAGATTACGAGCAGTACTTC. Translated: CASSLVRDSDYEQYF.

The CDR3 DNA reads TGTGCCTGGAGTGTCCCTAACCGGGACACTGAAGCTTTCTTT. This encodes CAWSVPNRDTEAFF. V is TRBV30 and J is TRBJ1-1; D ambiguous. This CDR3 is built from 14 residues. The ends were cut back, 0 bases at V and 3 bases at J, with 11 bases in the middle. Germline loops: CDR1 GTSNPN, CDR2 SVGIG (reference sequence).

The chain has TRBV10-3 and TRBJ1-3; no clear D gene. The CDR3 has 15 residues. The germline V and J ends were trimmed by 3 bases and 0 bases, with 9 bases remaining between them. Germline assignment: CDR1 ENHRY and CDR2 SYGVKD. The CDR3 nucleotides read TGTGCCATCAGTGAAAGGTCCAGCTCTGGAAACACCATATATTTT. The encoded protein is CAISERSSSGNTIYF.

The rearrangement links TRBV6-5 to TRBJ1-1, with 7 bases matching TRBD1. After removal of 5 bases from V and 7 bases from J, the junction contained 4 bases not matched to a gene. CDR3 length equals 12 residues. Germline CDR1 reads MNHEY; CDR2 reads SVGAGI. DNA for the CDR3: TGTGCCAGCAGTCGCCGGGACAGTGAAGCTTTCTTT. Its translation is CASSRRDSEAFF.

The chain recombines TRBV6-1 with TRBJ1-1, with D hard to call. There are 16 residues in the CDR3. The germline gives CDR1 MNHNS, CDR2 SASEGT. With 4 bases removed from V and 1 base from J, the gap between germline ends came to 16 bases. The CDR3 region is CASSANWAAPNTEAFF. The DNA for the CDR3 is TGTGCCAGCAGTGCGAATTGGGCAGCCCCGAACACTGAAGCTTTCTTT.

This clone appeared a single time. The chain links TRBV18 to TRBJ2-6; no firm D call. The germline CDR1 and CDR2 sequences are KGHSH and LQKENI. Trimming removed 5 bases at V and 5 bases at J, with 10 bases between. The CDR3 has 14 residues. Here the CDR3 DNA reads TGTGCCAGCTCATCCTCCGATCGGGCCAACGTCCTGACTTTC. Translating gives CASSSSDRANVLTF.

This chain connects TRBV18 to TRBJ1-5, with TRBD1 identical over 11 bases. CDR3 length equals 18 residues. CDR1 is KGHSH and CDR2 is LQKENI in the germline V gene. V shed 2 bases and J 4 bases; nucleotides not matched to a gene: 10. CDR3 DNA sequence: TGTGCCAGCTCACCAGCTGGACAGGGGGCGCGAGGGAATCAGCCCCAGCATTTT. It codes for CASSPAGQGARGNQPQHF.